A selection of T cell receptor beta chains follows, all from one sample in a study of OX40 agonist ivuxolimab in advanced cancers. TCRdb's table, derived via immunoSEQ multiplex PCR, lists solely in-frame clones and lacks some. The sample holds over 5,500 clones, around 86% seen once. The sequencing used CD4+ or CD8+ T cells sorted from blood, collected in a trial of the OX40 agonist ivuxolimab. Receptors originate from an adult with an advanced solid tumor such as melanoma, head and neck, liver or kidney cancer. The CDR3 runs from the conserved cysteine through the conserved F or W. Fields, in order: V gene, CDR3 protein.

>TRBV7-2
CASSLFGVRYEQYF
>TRBV13
CASSGRRSGGSTDTQYF
>TRBV9
CASSVALHDGNSYNEQFF
>TRBV19
CASSISNEQFF
>TRBV19
CASRQGGGTEAFF
>TRBV5-6
CASSSGLTGEDTQYF
>TRBV6-5
CASALTRNTEAFF
>TRBV9
CASSPPYSGGNEQFF
>TRBV21-1
CASSKAGTGDYEQYF
>TRBV14
CASSHKGRGMETQYF
>TRBV19
CASSLDGAGGEQFF
>TRBV18
CASSRPEASTDTQYF
>TRBV18
CASSPGLVGTGELFF
>TRBV2
CASSERLSYPRETQYF
>TRBV15
CATRGPRETQYF
>TRBV16
CASSLGQGGYEQYF
>TRBV5-1
CASSLGGGELFF
>TRBV27
CASSKWAKDTQYF
>TRBV19
CASSILTSGGYNEQFF
>TRBV6-1
CASSSGTYYNEQFF
>TRBV2
CASSEDISGNTIYF
>TRBV18
CASSPRVGYEQYF
>TRBV14
CASSPSGQTNTEAFF
>TRBV6-1
CASSEWVAGAYEQYF
>TRBV7-3
CASSLTSVTGPFYNEQFF
>TRBV29-1
CSVETGTSYEQYF
>TRBV29-1
CSVPISEEDYGYTF
>TRBV5-6
CASSPGLGGYEQYF
>TRBV19
CASSIEGGYGELFF
>TRBV19
CATTGHDIEKLFF
>TRBV4-1
CASSQVRGSNYGYTF
>TRBV5-1
CASSWTSGDEQYF
>TRBV5-6
CASSLPGRGTEAFF